The T cell receptor (beta chain) under discussion was sequenced for a study of cytomegalovirus exposure and HLA in healthy donors. General study findings and limits: Later analysis identified a missense DCLRE1C variant that was linked to TCR beta V- and J-gene trimming. Among the CMV-associated chains, three were confirmed in vitro as specific for CMV antigens.

Only a few counts were recorded for this clone. Its antigen is not known. CDR1 is LGHNA and CDR2 is YSLEER in the germline V gene. The V end lost 0 bases, the J end lost 2 bases, and 13 bases lay between the germline ends. The CDR3 is 17 residues long. The study ran its PCR with 60 Vbeta and 13 Jbeta primers. Per the original methods: Around 9.9 million shared chains were among the about 80 million unique TCR beta chains that a later analysis counted. Produced via immunoSEQ multiplex PCR; TCRdb's table is partial and in-frame only. From that table come the V and J calls and clone size; the DNA was used to work out D and trimming. Among roughly 48,000 clones listed, about three quarters were seen once.

Input material: PBMCs. The sequence came from a man between 18 and 29 years old in good health and CMV-seronegative. The V and J genes are TRBV4-3 and TRBJ2-2, with D possibly matching TRBD1 (5 bases). The CDR3, as DNA: TGCGCCAGCAGCCAAGAAGGGGCAGGGCTTAACACCGGGGAGCTGTTTTTT. It translates to CASSQEGAGLNTGELFF.